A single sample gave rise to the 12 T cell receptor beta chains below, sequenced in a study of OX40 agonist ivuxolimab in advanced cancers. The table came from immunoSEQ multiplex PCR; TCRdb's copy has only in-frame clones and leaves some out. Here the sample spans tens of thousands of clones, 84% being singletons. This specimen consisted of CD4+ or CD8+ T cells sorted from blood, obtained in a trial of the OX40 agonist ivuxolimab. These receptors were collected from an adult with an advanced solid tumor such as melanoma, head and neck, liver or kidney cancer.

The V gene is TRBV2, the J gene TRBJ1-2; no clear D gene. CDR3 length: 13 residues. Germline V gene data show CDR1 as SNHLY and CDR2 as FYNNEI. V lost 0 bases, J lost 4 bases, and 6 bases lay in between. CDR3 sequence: CASSEAAPYGYTF. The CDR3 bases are TGTGCCAGCAGTGAAGCGGCCCCCTATGGCTACACCTTC.

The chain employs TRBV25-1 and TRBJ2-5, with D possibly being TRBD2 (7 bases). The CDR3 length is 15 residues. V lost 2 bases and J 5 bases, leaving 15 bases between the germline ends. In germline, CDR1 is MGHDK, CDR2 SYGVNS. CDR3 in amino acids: CASSELGGRGETQYF. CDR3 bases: TGTGCCAGCAGTGAACTGGGGGGGCGAGGGGAGACCCAGTACTTC.

CDR3 in amino acids: CASSKRTGSIKKLFF. The CDR3 bases are TGTGCCAGTAGTAAAAGGACTGGCTCCATAAAAAAACTGTTTTTT. V usage is TRBV19 and J usage is TRBJ1-4, with D unclear. V was shortened by 4 bases and J by 9 bases, with 18 bases between the two germline ends. Per the germline V gene, CDR1 is LNHDA and CDR2 is SQIVND (reference sequence). This CDR3 comprises 15 residues.

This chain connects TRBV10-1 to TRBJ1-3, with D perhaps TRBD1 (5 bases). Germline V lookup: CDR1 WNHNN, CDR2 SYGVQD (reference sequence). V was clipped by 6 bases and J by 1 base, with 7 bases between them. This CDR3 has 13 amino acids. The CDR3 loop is CASSGTSGNTIYF. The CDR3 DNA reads TGCGCCAGCAGCGGGACGTCTGGAAACACCATATATTTT.

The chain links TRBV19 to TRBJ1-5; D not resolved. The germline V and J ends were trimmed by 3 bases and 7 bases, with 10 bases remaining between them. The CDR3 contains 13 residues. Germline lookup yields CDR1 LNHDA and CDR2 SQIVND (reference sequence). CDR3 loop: CASSMSGWQPQHF. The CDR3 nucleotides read TGTGCCAGTAGTATGTCGGGGTGGCAGCCCCAGCATTTT. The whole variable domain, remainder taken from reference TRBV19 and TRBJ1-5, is DGGITQSPKYLFRKEGQNVTLSCEQNLNHDAMYWYRQDPGQGLRLIYYSQIVNDFQKGDIAEGYSVSREKKESFPLTVTSAQKNPTAFYLCASSMSGWQPQHFGDGTRLSIL.

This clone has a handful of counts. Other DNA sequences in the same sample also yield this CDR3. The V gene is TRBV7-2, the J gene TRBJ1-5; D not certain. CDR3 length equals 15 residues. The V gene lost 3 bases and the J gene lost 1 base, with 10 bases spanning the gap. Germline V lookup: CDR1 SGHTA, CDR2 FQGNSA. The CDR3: CASSLEVTSNQPQHF. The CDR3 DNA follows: TGTGCCAGCAGCTTGGAGGTTACAAGCAATCAGCCCCAGCATTTT.

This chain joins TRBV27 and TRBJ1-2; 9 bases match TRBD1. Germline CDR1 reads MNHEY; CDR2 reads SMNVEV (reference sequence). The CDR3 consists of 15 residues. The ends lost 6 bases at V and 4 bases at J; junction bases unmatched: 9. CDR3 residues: CASRRWGQGPYGYTF. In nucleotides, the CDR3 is TGTGCCAGCAGGAGGTGGGGACAGGGTCCCTATGGCTACACCTTC.

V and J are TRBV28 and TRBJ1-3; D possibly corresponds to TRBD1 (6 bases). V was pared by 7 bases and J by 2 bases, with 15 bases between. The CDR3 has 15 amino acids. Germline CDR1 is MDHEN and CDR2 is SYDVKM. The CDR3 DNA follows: TGTGCCAGCACCCTCGGAGGGGGAGCTGGAAACACCATATATTTT. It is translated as CASTLGGGAGNTIYF.

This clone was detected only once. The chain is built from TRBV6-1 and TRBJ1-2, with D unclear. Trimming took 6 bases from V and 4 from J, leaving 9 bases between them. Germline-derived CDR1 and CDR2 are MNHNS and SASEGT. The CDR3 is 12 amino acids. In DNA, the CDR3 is TGTGCCAGCAGCGGCAGTTCCTATGGCTACACCTTC. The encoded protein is CASSGSSYGYTF.

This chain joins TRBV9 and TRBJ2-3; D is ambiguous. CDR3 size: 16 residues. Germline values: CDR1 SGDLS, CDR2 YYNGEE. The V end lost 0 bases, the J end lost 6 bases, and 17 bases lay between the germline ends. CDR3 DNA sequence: TGTGCCAGCAGCGTAGGTAGTTACTACGAGGTGGATACGCAGTATTTT. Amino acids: CASSVGSYYEVDTQYF.

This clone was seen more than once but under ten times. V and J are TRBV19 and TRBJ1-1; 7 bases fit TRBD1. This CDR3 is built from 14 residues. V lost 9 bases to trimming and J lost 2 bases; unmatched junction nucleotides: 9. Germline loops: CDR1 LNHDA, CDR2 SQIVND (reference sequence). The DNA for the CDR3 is TGTGCCAGCCACCGACAGGGACTAAACACTGAAGCTTTCTTT. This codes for CASHRQGLNTEAFF.

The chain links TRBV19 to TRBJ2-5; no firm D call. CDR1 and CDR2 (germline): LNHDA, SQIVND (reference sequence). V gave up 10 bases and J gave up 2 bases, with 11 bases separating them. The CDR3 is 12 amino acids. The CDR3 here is CATSRNQETQYF. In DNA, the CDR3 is TGTGCCACATCCAGGAATCAAGAGACCCAGTACTTC.